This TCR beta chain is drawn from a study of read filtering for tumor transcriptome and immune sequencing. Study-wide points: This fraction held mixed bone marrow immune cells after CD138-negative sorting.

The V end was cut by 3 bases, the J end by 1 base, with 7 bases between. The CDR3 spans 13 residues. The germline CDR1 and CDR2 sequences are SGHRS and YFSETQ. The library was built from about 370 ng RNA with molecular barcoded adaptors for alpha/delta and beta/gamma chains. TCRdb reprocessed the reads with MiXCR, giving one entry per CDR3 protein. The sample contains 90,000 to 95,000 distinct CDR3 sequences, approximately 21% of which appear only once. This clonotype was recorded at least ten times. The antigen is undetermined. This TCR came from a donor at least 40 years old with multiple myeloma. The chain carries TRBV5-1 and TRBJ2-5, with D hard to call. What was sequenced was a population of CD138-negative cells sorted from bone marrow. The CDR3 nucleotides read TGCGCCAGCAGCTCCTACACCCAAGAGACCCAGTACTTC. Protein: CASSSYTQETQYF.